This is a list of T cell receptor beta chains from one sample in a study of shared clonotypes between healthy human individuals. The table came from immunoSEQ multiplex PCR; TCRdb's copy has only in-frame clones and leaves some out. The sample holds about 730,000 clones, over 55% seen once. The material sequenced was memory CD4+ T cells sorted from blood. Receptor source: a woman aged 30 to 39 in good health. Both conserved end residues are part of each CDR3. The D gene is left open where the match is weak. Expanded clones are given a class, and other clones once, few, many or no size at all.

>TRBJ2-5|once|TRBV11-2|-
TGTGCCAGTGGGAAGACTGGGGAGACCCAGTACTTC
CASGKTGETQYF
>TRBJ1-2|few|TRBV30|TRBD1
TGTGCCTGGGACTTCGGGACAGCCTATGGCTACACCTTC
CAWDFGTAYGYTF
>TRBJ2-1|-|TRBV6-1|TRBD2
TGTGCCAGCAGTGAAGGATTAAGACTAGCGGCTCCAAGGAATGAGCAGTTCTTC
CASSEGLRLAAPRNEQFF
>TRBJ2-2|-|TRBV7-9|-
TGTGCCAGCAGCTTAAGTCTGGGGCTGGGAACCGGGGAGCTGTTTTTT
CASSLSLGLGTGELFF
>TRBJ1-1|-|TRBV7-9|-
TGTGCCAGCAGCCTCGAGGGCCTCGGAGCTTTCTTT
CASSLEGLGAFF
>TRBJ2-4|-|TRBV19|-
TGTGCCAGTAGTACCGGGAGTGCCAAAAACATTCAGTACTTC
CASSTGSAKNIQYF
>TRBJ2-7|-|TRBV28|TRBD2
TGTGCCAGCAGTTCGGCTAGCGGGAGGGGCGAGCAGTACTTC
CASSSASGRGEQYF
>TRBJ2-1|-|TRBV11-3|TRBD1
TGTGCCAGCAGCTCCGACAGGGGCAATGAGCAGTTCTTC
CASSSDRGNEQFF
>TRBJ2-1|few|TRBV7-8|TRBD2
TGTGCCAGCAGCTTAGTACTAGCGAACCTAAATCATTTGGTTGAGCAGTTCTTC
CASSLVLANLNHLVEQFF
>TRBJ1-1|-|TRBV15|-
TGTGCCACCAGCAGAGAGGTGACGGTGAACACTGAAGCTTTCTTT
CATSREVTVNTEAFF
>TRBJ2-2|-|TRBV5-8|TRBD1
TGTGCCAGCAGCAGAACCGGGACAGGAGGGGAGCTGTTTTTT
CASSRTGTGGELFF
>TRBJ2-7|-|TRBV7-2|-
TGTGCCAGCAGCTCCCGTCAAGTTGACGAGCAGTACTTC
CASSSRQVDEQYF
>TRBJ1-1|-|TRBV7-2|-
TGTGCCAGCAGCTTAAGCTTCGGCGGGGCTGAAGCTTTCTTT
CASSLSFGGAEAFF
>TRBJ2-3|many|TRBV27|TRBD2
TGTGCCAGCAGGAAGGGACTAGCGGGAGCAAATACGCAGTATTTT
CASRKGLAGANTQYF
>TRBJ2-1|-|TRBV18|TRBD2
TGTGCCAGCTCACCGGGGGTAGCGGGAGATCGCGAGCAGTTCTTC
CASSPGVAGDREQFF
>TRBJ2-2|-|TRBV29-1|-
TGCAGCGTCCGAGGGAGCGGGGAGCTGTTTTTT
CSVRGSGELFF
>TRBJ2-7|-|TRBV7-2|TRBD2
TGTGCCAGCAGCACCGGACTAGCGGGGGCCTACGAGCAGTACTTC
CASSTGLAGAYEQYF
>TRBJ2-7|-|TRBV11-2|TRBD2
TGTGCCAGCAGCGCAACTAGCGGGGCGAGCTCCTACGAGCAGTACTTC
CASSATSGASSYEQYF
>TRBJ2-1|-|TRBV5-1|-
TGCGCCAGCAGCTTTACGCTCGGTGAGCAGTTCTTC
CASSFTLGEQFF
>TRBJ1-5|-|TRBV4-1|-
TGCGCCAGCAGCCAAGTCCCCCCCTCAGGGTTTCAGCCCCAGCATTTT
CASSQVPPSGFQPQHF
>TRBJ2-7|-|TRBV18|TRBD2
TGTGCCAGCTCACCGATAGCGGGTAGCTCCTACGAGCAGTACTTC
CASSPIAGSSYEQYF
>TRBJ2-7|-|TRBV6-1|-
TGTGCCAGCAGTGAAGGGGGGCTCTACGAGCAGTACTTC
CASSEGGLYEQYF
>TRBJ2-3|few|TRBV6-1|TRBD1
TGTGCCAGCAGCGTCCAGGGGGCAGTTGGAGATACGCAGTATTTT
CASSVQGAVGDTQYF
>TRBJ1-2|-|TRBV6-1|-
TGTGCCAGCACTGACCCATCGAAGGGGCCCCAGGTGCATGGCTACACCTTC
CASTDPSKGPQVHGYTF
>TRBJ1-1|few|TRBV30|-
TGTGCCTGGAGTCAGGGGAACGTGAACACTGAAGCTTTCTTT
CAWSQGNVNTEAFF
>TRBJ2-7|many|TRBV27|-
TGTGCCAGCAGTTTACGGGCAGGATACTACGAGCAGTACTTC
CASSLRAGYYEQYF
>TRBJ1-2|-|TRBV6-5|TRBD1
TGTGCCAGCAAGCAGTCGACAGGGGGAAACTATGGCTACACCTTC
CASKQSTGGNYGYTF
>TRBJ1-1|-|TRBV28|-
TGTGCCAGCAGCCCTGGGACGTCTATGAACACTGAAGCTTTCTTT
CASSPGTSMNTEAFF
>TRBJ1-2|-|TRBV10-2|-
TGCGCCAGCAGTGAAGATGGGGTCATCAACTATGGCTACACCTTC
CASSEDGVINYGYTF
>TRBJ1-2|-|TRBV28|TRBD1
TGTGCCAGCAGTCGGACAGGGCGGAATAACTATGGCTACACCTTC
CASSRTGRNNYGYTF
>TRBJ1-4|-|TRBV30|TRBD1
TGTGCCTGGTCCGGGACAGGGGTTGAAAAACTGTTTTTT
CAWSGTGVEKLFF
>TRBJ2-1|-|TRBV28|TRBD2
TGTGCCAGCGGAGGAACGGGACTAGCCTCCCGTGAGCAGTTCTTC
CASGGTGLASREQFF